This T cell receptor (beta chain) was obtained from a study of human T cells and chemical hapten exposure. Time point of the sample: pre-sensitization, week 0. Treatment noted: therapeutic diphenylcyclopropenone sensitization with weekly scalp DPC. Researchers sampled blood before each patch test went on. Per the germline V gene, CDR1 is MNHEY and CDR2 is SVGAGI. Germline trimming cut 4 bases from V and 4 bases from J; bases unmatched to any gene: 3. The CDR3 totals 15 residues. TCRdb re-derived calls from the RACE reads in MiXCR, one entry per CDR3 protein. The sample yields 85,000 to 90,000 distinct CDR3 sequences, about 8.9% seen once.

Material: whole blood, obtained in connection with sensitization to the hapten diphenylcyclopropenone (DPC). The chain carries TRBV6-5 and TRBJ2-3; TRBD2 aligns across 12 bases. The receptor comes from a woman between 40 and 55 years old with alopecia areata. Some clones in this sample may be carry-over from other donors' samples. CDR3 bases: TGTGCCAGCAGTTTGCTAGCGGGGGGGGCAGATACGCAGTATTTT. It codes for CASSLLAGGADTQYF.